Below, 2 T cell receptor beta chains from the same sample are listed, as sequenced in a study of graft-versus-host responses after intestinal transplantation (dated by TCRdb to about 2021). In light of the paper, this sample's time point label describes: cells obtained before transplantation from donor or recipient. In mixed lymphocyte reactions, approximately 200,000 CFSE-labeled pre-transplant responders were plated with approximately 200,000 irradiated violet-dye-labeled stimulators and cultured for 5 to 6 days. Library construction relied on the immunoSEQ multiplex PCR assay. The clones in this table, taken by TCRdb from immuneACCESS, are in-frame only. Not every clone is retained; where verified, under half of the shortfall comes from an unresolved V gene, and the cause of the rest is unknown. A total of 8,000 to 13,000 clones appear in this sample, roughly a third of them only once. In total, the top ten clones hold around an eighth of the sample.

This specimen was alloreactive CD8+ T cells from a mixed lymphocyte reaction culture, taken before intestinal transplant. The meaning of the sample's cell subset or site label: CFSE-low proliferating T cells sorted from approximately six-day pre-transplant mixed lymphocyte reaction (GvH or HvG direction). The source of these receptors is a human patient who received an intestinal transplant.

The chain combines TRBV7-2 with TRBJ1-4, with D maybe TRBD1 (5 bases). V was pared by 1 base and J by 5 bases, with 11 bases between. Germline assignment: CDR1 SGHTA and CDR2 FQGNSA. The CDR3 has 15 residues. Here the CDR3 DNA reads TGTGCCAGCAGCTTAGTGACAGACACCAATGAAAAACTGTTTTTT. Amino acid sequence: CASSLVTDTNEKLFF.

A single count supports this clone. CDR3 sequence: CASSWGQTSSYEQYF. CDR3 DNA sequence: TGTGCCAGCAGTTGGGGACAGACGAGCTCCTACGAGCAGTACTTC. The rearrangement uses TRBV28 and TRBJ2-5; 7 nucleotides align to TRBD1. The J call is in doubt because the DNA end fits TRBJ2-7 better. The CDR3 contains 15 residues. The germline V gene has CDR1 MDHEN and CDR2 SYDVKM.